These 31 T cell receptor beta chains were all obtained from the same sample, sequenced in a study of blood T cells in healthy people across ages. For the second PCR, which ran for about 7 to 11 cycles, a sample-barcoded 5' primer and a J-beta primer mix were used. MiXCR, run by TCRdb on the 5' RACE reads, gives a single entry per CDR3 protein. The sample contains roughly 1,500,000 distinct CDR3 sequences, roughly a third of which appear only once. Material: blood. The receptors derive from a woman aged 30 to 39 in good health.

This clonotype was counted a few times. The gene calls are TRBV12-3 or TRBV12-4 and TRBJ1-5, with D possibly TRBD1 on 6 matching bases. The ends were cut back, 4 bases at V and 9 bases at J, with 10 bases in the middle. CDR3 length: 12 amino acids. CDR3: CASSSDSRPQHF. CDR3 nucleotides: TGTGCCAGCAGTTCGGACAGCCGGCCCCAGCATTTT.

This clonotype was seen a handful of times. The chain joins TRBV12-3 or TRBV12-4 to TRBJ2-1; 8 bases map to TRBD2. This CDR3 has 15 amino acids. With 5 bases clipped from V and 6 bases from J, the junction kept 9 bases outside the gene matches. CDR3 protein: CASSLVGLGGNEQFF. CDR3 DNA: TGTGCCAGCAGTCTAGTGGGACTAGGGGGCAATGAGCAGTTCTTC.

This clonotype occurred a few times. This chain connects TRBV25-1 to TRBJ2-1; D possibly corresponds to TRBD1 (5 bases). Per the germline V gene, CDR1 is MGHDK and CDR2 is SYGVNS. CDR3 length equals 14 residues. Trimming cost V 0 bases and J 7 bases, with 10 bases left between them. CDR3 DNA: TGTGCCAGCAGTGAATACGGCAGGGTAAATGAGCAGTTCTTC. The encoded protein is CASSEYGRVNEQFF.

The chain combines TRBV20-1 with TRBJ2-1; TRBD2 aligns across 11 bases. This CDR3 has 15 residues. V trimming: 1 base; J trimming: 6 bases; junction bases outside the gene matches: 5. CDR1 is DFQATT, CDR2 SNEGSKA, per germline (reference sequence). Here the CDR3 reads CSARAGTSGFNEQFF. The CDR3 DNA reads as TGCAGTGCTAGAGCCGGGACTAGCGGCTTCAATGAGCAGTTCTTC.

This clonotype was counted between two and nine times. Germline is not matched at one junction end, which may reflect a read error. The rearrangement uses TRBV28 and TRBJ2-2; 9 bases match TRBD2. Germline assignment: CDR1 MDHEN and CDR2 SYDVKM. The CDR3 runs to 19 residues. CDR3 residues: CASSFSRVWLAGHTGELFF. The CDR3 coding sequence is TGTGCCAGCAGTTTTTCCCGGGTCTGGCTAGCGGGACACACCGGGGAGTTGTTTTTT.

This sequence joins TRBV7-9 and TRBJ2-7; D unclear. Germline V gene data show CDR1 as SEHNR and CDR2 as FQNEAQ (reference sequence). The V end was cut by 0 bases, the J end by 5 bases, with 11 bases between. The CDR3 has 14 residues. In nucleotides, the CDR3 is TGTGCCAGCAGCTTAGCGCCGGAGAGCCACGAGCAGTACTTC. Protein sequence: CASSLAPESHEQYF.

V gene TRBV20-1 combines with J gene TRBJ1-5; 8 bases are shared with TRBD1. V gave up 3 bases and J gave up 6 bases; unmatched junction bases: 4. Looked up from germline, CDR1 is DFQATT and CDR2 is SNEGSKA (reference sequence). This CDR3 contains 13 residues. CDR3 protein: CSASPDRAQPQHF. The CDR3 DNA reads TGCAGTGCTAGCCCGGACAGGGCTCAGCCCCAGCATTTT.

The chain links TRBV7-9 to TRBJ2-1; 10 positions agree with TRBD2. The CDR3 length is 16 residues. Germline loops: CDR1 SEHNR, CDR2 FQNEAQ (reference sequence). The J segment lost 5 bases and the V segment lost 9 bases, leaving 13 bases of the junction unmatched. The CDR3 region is CASSASGGASNNEQFF. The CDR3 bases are TGTGCCAGTTCGGCTAGCGGGGGAGCGTCAAACAATGAGCAGTTCTTC.

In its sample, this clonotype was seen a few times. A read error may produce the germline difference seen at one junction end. CDR3 sequence (DNA): TGTGCCAGCAGCTTAATCGGGGCCTACAATGAGCGGTTCTTC. Translated, it gives CASSLIGAYNERFF. The V and J genes are TRBV7-9 and TRBJ2-1; perhaps D is TRBD1 or TRBD2 (5 bases each). From germline, CDR1 is SEHNR and CDR2 FQNEAQ (reference sequence). CDR3 length: 14 residues.

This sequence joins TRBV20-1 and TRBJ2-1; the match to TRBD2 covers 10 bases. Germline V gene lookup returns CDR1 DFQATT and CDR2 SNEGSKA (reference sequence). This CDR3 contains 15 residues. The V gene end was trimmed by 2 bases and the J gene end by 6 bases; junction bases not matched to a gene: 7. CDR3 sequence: CSARLQTSGTNEQFF. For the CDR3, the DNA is TGCAGTGCTAGATTGCAAACTAGCGGGACCAATGAGCAGTTCTTC.

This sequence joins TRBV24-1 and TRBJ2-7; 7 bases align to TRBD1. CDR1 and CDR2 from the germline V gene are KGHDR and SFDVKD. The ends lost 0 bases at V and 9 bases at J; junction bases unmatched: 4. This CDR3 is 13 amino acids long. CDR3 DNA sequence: TGTGCCACCAGTGATTTGACGACAGGGCGGCAGTACTTC. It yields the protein CATSDLTTGRQYF.

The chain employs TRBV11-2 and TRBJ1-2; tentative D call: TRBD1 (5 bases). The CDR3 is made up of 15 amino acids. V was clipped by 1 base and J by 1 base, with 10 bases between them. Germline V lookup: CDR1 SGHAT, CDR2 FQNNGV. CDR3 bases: TGTGCCAGCAGCTTAGGGCCGACAGATAACTATGGCTACACCTTC. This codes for CASSLGPTDNYGYTF.

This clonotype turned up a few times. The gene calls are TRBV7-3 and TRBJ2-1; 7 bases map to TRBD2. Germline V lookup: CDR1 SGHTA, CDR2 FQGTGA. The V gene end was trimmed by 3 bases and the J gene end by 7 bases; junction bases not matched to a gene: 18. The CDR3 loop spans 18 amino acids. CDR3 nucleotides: TGTGCCAGCAGCTTTAACCCTTTCGGGGAGGGAATTTATAATGAGCAGTTCTTC. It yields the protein CASSFNPFGEGIYNEQFF. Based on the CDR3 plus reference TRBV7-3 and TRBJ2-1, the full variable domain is GAGVSQTPSNKVTEKGKYVELRCDPISGHTALYWYRQSLGQGPEFLIYFQGTGAADDSGLPNDRFFAVRPEGSVSTLKIQRTERGDSAVYLCASSFNPFGEGIYNEQFFGPGTRLTVL.

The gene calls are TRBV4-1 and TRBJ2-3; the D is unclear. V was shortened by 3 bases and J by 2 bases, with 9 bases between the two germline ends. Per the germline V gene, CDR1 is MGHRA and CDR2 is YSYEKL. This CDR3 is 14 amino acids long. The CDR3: CASSQIALTDTQYF. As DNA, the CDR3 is TGCGCCAGCAGCCAGATTGCCCTCACAGATACGCAGTATTTT.

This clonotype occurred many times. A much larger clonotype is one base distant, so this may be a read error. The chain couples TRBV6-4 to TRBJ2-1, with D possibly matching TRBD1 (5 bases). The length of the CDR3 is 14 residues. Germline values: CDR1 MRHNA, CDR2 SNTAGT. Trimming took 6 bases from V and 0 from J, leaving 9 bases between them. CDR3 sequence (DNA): TGTGCCAGCAGGGACGACAGCTCCTACAATGAGCAGTTCTTC. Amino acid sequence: CASRDDSSYNEQFF.

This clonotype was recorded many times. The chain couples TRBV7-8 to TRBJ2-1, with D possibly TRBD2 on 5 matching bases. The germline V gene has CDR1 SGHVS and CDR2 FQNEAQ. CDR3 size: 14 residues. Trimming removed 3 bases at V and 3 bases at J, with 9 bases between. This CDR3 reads CASSLAGIYNEQFF. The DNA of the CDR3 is TGTGCCAGCAGCTTGGCGGGCATCTACAATGAGCAGTTCTTC.

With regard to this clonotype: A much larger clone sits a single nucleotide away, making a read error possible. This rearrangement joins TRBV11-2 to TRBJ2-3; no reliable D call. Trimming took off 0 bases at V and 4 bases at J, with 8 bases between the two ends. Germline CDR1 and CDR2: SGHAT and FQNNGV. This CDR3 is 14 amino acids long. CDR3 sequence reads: CASSLDGNADTQYF. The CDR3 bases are TGTGCCAGCAGCTTAGATGGCAACGCAGATACGCAGTATTTT.

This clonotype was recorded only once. CDR3 nucleotides: TGTGCCAGCAGCGTAGAGGGTAGGAGGAATTCACCCCTCCACTTT. This translates into CASSVEGRRNSPLHF. The V and J genes are TRBV9 and TRBJ1-6; the D is unclear. Germline-derived CDR1 and CDR2 are SGDLS and YYNGEE. The CDR3 consists of 15 residues. V was clipped by 0 bases and J by 7 bases, with 11 bases between them.

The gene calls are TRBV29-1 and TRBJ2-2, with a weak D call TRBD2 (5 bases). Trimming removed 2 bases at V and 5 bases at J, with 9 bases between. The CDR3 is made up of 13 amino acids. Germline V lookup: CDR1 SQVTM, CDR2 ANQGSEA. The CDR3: CSVERGDTGELFF. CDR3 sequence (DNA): TGCAGCGTTGAACGGGGAGATACCGGGGAGCTGTTTTTT.

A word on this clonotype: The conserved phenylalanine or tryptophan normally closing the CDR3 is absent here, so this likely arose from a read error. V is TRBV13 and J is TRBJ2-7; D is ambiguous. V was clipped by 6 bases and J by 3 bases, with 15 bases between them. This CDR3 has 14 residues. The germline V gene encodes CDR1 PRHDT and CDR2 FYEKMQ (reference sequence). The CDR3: CASRKEGLFYEQYL. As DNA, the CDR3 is TGTGCCAGCAGAAAAGAAGGGTTATTCTACGAGCAGTACTTG.

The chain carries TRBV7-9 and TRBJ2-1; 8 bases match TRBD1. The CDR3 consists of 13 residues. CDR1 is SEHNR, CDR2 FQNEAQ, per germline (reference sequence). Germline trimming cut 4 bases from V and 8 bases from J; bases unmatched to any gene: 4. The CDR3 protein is CASSSTRGHEQFF. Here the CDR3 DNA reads TGTGCCAGCAGCTCGACCAGGGGGCATGAGCAGTTCTTC.

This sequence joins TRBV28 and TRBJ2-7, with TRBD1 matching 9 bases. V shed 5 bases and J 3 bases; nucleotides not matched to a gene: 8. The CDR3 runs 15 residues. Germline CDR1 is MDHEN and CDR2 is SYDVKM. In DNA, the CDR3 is TGTGCCAGCAGTCGTACCGGGACAGGGAACTACGAGCAGTACTTC. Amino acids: CASSRTGTGNYEQYF.

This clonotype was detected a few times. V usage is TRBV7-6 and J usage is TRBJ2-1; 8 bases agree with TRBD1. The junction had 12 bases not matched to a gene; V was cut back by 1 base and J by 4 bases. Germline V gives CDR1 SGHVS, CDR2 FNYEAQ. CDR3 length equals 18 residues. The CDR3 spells CASSLGFRRTGGYNEQFF. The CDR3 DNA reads TGTGCCAGCAGCTTAGGTTTTAGGCGAACAGGGGGTTACAATGAGCAGTTCTTC.

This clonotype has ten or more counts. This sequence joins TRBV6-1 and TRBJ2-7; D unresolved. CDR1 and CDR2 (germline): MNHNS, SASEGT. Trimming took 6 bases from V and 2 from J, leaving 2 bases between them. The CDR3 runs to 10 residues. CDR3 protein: CASSAYEQYF. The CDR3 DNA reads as TGTGCCAGCAGCGCCTACGAGCAGTACTTC.

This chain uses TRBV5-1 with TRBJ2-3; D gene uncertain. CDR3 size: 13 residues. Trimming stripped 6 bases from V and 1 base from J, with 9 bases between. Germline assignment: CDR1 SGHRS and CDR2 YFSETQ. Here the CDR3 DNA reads TGCGCCAGCAACGGGCTCGGCACAGATACGCAGTATTTT. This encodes CASNGLGTDTQYF. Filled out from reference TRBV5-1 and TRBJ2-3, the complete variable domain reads KAGVTQTPRYLIKTRGQQVTLSCSPISGHRSVSWYQQTPGQGLQFLFEYFSETQRNKGNFPGRFSGRQFSNSRSEMNVSTLELGDSALYLCASNGLGTDTQYFGPGTRLTVL.

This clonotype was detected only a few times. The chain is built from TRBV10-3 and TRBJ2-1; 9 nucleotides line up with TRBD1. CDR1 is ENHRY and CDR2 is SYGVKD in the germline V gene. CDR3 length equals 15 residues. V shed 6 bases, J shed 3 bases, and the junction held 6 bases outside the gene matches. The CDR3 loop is CAISQPGQGYNEQFF. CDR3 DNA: TGTGCCATCAGCCAACCGGGACAGGGCTACAATGAGCAGTTCTTC.

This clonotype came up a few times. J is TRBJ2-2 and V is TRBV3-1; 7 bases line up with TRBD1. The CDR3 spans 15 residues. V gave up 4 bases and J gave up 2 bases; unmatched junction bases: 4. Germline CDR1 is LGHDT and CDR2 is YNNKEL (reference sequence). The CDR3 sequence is CASSPTGINTGELFF. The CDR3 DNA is TGTGCCAGCAGCCCGACAGGGATTAACACCGGGGAGCTGTTTTTT.

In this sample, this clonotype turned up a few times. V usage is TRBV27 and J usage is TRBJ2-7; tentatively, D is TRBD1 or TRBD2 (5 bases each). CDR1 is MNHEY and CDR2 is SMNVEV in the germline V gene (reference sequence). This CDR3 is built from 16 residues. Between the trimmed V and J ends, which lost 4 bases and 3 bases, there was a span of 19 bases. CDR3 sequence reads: CASSSAPGTKSYEQYF. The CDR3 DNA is TGTGCCAGCAGTTCTGCTCCCGGGACCAAGAGCTACGAGCAGTACTTC.

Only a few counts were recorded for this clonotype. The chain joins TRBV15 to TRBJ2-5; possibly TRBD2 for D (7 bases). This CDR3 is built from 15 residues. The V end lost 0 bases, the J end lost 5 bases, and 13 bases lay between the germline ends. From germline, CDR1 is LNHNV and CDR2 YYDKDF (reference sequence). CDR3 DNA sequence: TGTGCCACCAGCAGAGAGAGGGGGGGAGGGGAGACCCAGTACTTC. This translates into CATSRERGGGETQYF.

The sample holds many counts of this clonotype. The CDR3 DNA follows: TGCAGTGCTAGCCCGCCAGGCCAAAGGGCCTACGAGCAGTACTTC. Encoded protein: CSASPPGQRAYEQYF. The rearrangement links TRBV20-1 to TRBJ2-7; D is undetermined. Germline CDR1 DFQATT, CDR2 SNEGSKA (reference sequence). Deletions cut 3 bases from V and 2 bases from J, with 17 bases between. The CDR3 has 15 amino acids.

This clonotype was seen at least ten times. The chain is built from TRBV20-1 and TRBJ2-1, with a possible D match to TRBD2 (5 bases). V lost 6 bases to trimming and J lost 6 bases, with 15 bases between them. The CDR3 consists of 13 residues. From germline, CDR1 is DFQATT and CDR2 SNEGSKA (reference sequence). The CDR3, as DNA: TGCAGTGCCCTTATCCCTGGGAGCAATGAGCAGTTCTTC. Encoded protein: CSALIPGSNEQFF.